What follows is one TCR beta chain and its context. The study assigned cohorts using participant-reported clinical history. The entry originates in a study of blood T cell repertoires in COVID-19. Study context: PBMCs, B-cell-depleted T cells, or T cells provided the cDNA or gDNA that made up the material.

Per the original methods: Amplification with reference gene primers provided the estimates of nucleated cell counts. The data were produced by immunoSEQ multiplex PCR, yet TCRdb's version contains in-frame clones alone and is incomplete. The V and J calls and the clone size are those of that table, but D and trimming were determined from the DNA. The data contain over 200,000 clones, about 87% of them singletons. CDR1 MGHRA and CDR2 YSYEKL come from the germline V gene. The CDR3 covers 15 residues. V was clipped by 0 bases and J by 12 bases, with 18 bases between them. The receptor's source is a woman aged 25 to 39 who had been exposed to COVID-19. The sample taken for sequencing was PBMCs or T cells enriched from blood (not recorded which). V is TRBV4-1 and J is TRBJ1-5; D is uncertain. CDR3 in amino acids: CASSQDLSLGRVQHF. The CDR3 DNA is TGCGCCAGCAGCCAAGATTTGAGTTTAGGTCGGGTCCAGCATTTT.